This TCR beta chain was retrieved from a study of CD8 T cells in ankylosing spondylitis (TCRdb year 2017). For the study in its entirety: To find TCR variants linked to disease, the study profiled T cell receptor beta repertoires in ankylosing spondylitis patients and healthy donors. The full study cohort was made up of approximately 24 ankylosing spondylitis patients and 108 healthy donors. Peripheral blood was sampled, and synovial fluid was also collected from ankylosing spondylitis patients.

The investigation overall reported the following: Significant enrichment of the disease-linked clones was reported in matched synovial fluid samples from ankylosing spondylitis patients. A CD8+ phenotype was shown by the disease-linked clones, which were found at relatively low frequencies in peripheral blood. Some motif variants were previously reported in synovial fluid and blood of reactive arthritis patients, suggesting common disease-initiation mechanisms. A TCR beta motif made up of several highly homologous amino acid variants appeared to be characteristic of blood from ankylosing spondylitis patients.

The listed sequencing device is Illumina HiSeq 2500. TCR beta libraries were prepared by quantitative 5'-RACE with molecular barcodes. In the original analysis: To identify disease-linked TCR variants, a new computational method was used, one built on a probabilistic model of VDJ rearrangement. TCRdb redid the processing of the public reads, applying fastp at Q25 and MiXCR, and retained in-frame beta chains. Rows are unified per CDR3 protein, each entry keeping the most common DNA and genes. The V and J calls shown here were made by TCRdb, not taken from the authors' results. This sample holds about 130,000 distinct CDR3 sequences; about a tenth were observed only once. The ten largest clones add up to approximately 3.3% of the sample. The V end loses 0 bases and the J end loses 2 bases, and a stretch of 13 bases separates them. Taken from the germline V gene, the CDR1 and CDR2 loops are LGHNA and YSLEER. The CDR3 runs 16 residues from the cysteine to the phenylalanine. Only the CDR3 DNA is retained, 48 bases long and in frame from the first base.

This clonotype was seen ten or more times. Its recognized antigen is unknown. Base qualities are not provided; no much larger clone lies one nucleotide away. Sequencing was performed on blood, either unsorted or a sorted T cell fraction (not recorded which). Recombination connected TRBV4-3 to TRBJ2-5, with a weak D call of TRBD1 (6 bases match). This TCR came from a male donor with ankylosing spondylitis or in good health (not recorded which). The DNA is TGCGCCAGCAGCCAAGATTTGGGACACAGACAAGAGACCCAGTACTTC. Its protein is CASSQDLGHRQETQYF.